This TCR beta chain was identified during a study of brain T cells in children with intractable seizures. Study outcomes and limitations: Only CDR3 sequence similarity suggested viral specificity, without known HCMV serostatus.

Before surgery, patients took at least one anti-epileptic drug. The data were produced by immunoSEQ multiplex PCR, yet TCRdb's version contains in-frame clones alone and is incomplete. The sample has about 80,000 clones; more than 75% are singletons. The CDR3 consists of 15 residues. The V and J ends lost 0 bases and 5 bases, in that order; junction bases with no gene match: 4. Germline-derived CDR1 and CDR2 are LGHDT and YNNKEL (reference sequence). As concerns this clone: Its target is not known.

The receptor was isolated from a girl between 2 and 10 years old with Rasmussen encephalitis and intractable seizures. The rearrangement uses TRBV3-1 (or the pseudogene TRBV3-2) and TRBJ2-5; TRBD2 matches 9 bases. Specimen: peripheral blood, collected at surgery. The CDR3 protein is CASSQETSGHETQYF. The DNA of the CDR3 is TGTGCCAGCAGCCAAGAGACTAGCGGCCACGAGACCCAGTACTTC.